This T cell receptor beta chain was profiled in a study of cytomegalovirus exposure and HLA in healthy donors. The wider study: Genetic ancestry analysis placed more than 80% of the 410 or so donors that were genotyped in the Caucasian-associated cluster. Findings of the study overall: With further analysis later on, most CMV-associated TCR beta chains appeared HLA-restricted. TCR sequences were mostly rare, though some public TCRs occurred in many donors.

As for the donors, each was a healthy bone marrow donor. About this clone: Its antigen remains unidentified.

This CDR3 comprises 14 residues. The junction had 7 bases not matched to a gene; V was cut back by 5 bases and J by 8 bases. Looked up from germline, CDR1 is SGHTA and CDR2 is FQGNSA. Vbeta (60) and Jbeta (13) primers were used in the PCR. The assay was immunoSEQ multiplex PCR, and TCRdb's table has in-frame clones only and misses some. The profile shows about 110,000 clones, over 75% of them singletons. The source of this sequence is a male donor in good health and CMV-seronegative. The sample was PBMCs. The rearrangement uses TRBV7-2 and TRBJ1-4, with 8 positions matching TRBD1. CDR3 protein: CASSITGGYEKLFF. The CDR3 DNA follows: TGTGCCAGCAGCATAACAGGGGGGTACGAAAAACTGTTTTTT.